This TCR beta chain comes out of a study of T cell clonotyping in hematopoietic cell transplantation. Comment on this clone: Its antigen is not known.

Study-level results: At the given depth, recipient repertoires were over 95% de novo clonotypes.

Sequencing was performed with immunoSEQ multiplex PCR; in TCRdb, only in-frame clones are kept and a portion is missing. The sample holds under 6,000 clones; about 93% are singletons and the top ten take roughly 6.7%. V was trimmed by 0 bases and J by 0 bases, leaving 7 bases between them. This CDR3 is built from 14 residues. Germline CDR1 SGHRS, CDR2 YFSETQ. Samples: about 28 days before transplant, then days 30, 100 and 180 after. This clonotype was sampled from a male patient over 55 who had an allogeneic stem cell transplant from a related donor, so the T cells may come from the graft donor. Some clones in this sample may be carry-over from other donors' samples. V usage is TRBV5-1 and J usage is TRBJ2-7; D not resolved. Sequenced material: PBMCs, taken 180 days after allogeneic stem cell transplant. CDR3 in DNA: TGCGCCAGCAGCTTGGGGTCGGTCTCCTACGAGCAGTACTTC. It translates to CASSLGSVSYEQYF.